The present T cell receptor beta chain was sequenced within a study of vaccination effects on CD4 cells after COVID-19. Sequencing was performed with immunoSEQ multiplex PCR; in TCRdb, only in-frame clones are kept and a portion is missing. The data show roughly 24,000 clones, 60% to 85% seen once. Before sequencing took place, the ViraFEST assay used viral peptide pools to expand antigen-specific CD4+ T cells. Investigators separated out CD4+ T cells once approximately 9 days of culture had passed. The cohort was immunized with two doses of either the BNT162b2 or mRNA-1273 vaccine. Per the germline V gene, CDR1 is LNHDA and CDR2 is SQIVND (reference sequence). Trimming pared 5 bases from V and 2 bases from J, leaving 9 bases between. This CDR3 is built from 13 residues. The study, taken as a whole, reports: Clones of infection and vaccine origin contracted markedly late after vaccination.

To note about this clone: Its antigen is still unknown.

The TCR sequence derives from a human donor who received a COVID-19 vaccine. The rearrangement links TRBV19 to TRBJ2-5; the D gene is possibly TRBD2 (6 bases). Sequenced material: CD4+ T cells from PBMCs cultured with HCoV-NL63 spike peptides, taken after COVID-19 vaccination. The CDR3 nucleotides are TGTGCCAGTAGTGCGGGGCAGCAAGAGACCCAGTACTTC. Translation: CASSAGQQETQYF.